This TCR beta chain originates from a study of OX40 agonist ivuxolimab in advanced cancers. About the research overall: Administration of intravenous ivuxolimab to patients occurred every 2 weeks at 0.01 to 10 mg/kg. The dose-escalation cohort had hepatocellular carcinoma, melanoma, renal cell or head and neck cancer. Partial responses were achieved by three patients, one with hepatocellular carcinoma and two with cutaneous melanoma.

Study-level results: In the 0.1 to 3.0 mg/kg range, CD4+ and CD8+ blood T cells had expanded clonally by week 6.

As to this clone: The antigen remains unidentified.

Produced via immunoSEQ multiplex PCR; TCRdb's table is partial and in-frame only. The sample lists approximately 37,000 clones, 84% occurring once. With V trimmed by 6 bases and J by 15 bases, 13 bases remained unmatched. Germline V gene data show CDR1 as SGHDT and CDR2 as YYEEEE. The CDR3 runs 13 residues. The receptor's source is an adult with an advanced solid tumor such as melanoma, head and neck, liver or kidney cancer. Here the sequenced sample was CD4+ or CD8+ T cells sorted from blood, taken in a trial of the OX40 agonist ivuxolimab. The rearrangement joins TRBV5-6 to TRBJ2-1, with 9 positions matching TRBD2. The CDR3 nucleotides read TGTGCCAGCATACTGATGGGGACTAGCTTTGCGTTCTTC. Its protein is CASILMGTSFAFF. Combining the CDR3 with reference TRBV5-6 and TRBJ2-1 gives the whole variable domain DAGVTQSPTHLIKTRGQQVTLRCSPKSGHDTVSWYQQALGQGPQFIFQYYEEEERQRGNFPDRFSGHQFPNYSSELNVNALLLGDSALYLCASILMGTSFAFFGPGTRLTVL.